This TCR beta chain derives from a study of shared clonotypes between healthy human individuals. Findings and limits, study-wide: Sequencing depth was expected to affect clonotype sharing among donors.

TCRdb's table, derived via immunoSEQ multiplex PCR, lists solely in-frame clones and lacks some. Here the sample spans around 480,000 clones, around 79% being singletons. Details on this clone: The antigen is undetermined.

The V gene end was trimmed by 4 bases and the J gene end by 6 bases; junction bases not matched to a gene: 8. Germline-derived CDR1 and CDR2 are SGHTA and FQGTGA. The CDR3 contains 16 residues. This sequence joins TRBV7-3 and TRBJ2-3; 12 nucleotides agree with TRBD2. What was sequenced was PBMCs. This sequence originates from a woman aged 40 to 50 in good health. Some clones in this sample may be carry-over from other donors' samples. DNA of the CDR3: TGTGCCAGCAGCTCGAAACTAGCGGGAGGTTTGGATACGCAGTATTTT. It specifies CASSSKLAGGLDTQYF.